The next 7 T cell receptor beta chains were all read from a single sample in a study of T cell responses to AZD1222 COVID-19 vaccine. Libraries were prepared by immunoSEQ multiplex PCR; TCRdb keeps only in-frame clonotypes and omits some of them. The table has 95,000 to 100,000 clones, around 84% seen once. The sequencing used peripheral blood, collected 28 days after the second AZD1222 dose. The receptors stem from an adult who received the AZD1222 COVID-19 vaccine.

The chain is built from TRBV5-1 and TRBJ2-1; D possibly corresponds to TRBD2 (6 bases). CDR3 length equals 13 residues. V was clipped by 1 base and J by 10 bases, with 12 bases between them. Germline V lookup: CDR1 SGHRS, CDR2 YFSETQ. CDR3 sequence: CASSLTGDREQFF. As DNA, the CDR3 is TGCGCCAGCAGCTTGACGGGAGATCGAGAGCAGTTCTTC.

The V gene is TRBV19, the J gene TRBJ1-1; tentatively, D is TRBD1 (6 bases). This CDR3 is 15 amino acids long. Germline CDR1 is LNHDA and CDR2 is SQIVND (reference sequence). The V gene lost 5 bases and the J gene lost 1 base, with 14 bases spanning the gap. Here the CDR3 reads CASSSQGLTNTEAFF. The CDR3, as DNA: TGTGCCAGTAGTTCGCAGGGGCTAACGAACACTGAAGCTTTCTTT.

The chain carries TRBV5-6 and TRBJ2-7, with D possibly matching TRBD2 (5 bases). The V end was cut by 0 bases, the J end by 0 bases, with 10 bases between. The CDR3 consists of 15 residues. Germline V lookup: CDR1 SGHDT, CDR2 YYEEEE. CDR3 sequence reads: CASSLVEENSYEQYF. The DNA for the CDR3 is TGTGCCAGCAGCTTGGTGGAGGAAAACTCCTACGAGCAGTACTTC.

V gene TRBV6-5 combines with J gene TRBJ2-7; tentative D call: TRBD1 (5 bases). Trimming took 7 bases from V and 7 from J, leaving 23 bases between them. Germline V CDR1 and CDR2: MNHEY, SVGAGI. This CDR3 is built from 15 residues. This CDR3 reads CASISGLAGSREQYF. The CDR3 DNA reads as TGTGCCAGCATATCAGGTTTAGCAGGGTCCCGGGAGCAGTACTTC.

The CDR3 DNA reads as TGTGCCAGCAGCGAGCCGGGACAGGGTGTCGGCTACACCTTC. Protein: CASSEPGQGVGYTF. V and J are TRBV5-4 and TRBJ1-2; 9 bases map to TRBD1. V trimming: 4 bases; J trimming: 8 bases; junction bases outside the gene matches: 9. This CDR3 region has 14 residues. Per germline, CDR1 SGHNT and CDR2 YYREEE (reference sequence).

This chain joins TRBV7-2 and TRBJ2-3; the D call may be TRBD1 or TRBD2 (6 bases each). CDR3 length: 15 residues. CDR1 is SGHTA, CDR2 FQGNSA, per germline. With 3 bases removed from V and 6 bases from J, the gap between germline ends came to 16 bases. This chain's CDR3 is CASSLGGGRSDTQYF. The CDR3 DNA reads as TGTGCCAGCAGCTTGGGTGGGGGGCGGTCCGATACGCAGTATTTT.

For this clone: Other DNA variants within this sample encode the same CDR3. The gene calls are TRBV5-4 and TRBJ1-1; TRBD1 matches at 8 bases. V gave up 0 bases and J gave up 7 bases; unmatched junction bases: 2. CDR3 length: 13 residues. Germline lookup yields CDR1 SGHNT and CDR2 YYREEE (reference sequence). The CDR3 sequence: CASSLAGGGEAFF. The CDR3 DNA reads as TGTGCCAGCAGCTTGGCAGGGGGCGGTGAAGCTTTCTTT.